The present TCR beta chain was sequenced within a study of blood T cell repertoires in COVID-19. Study at large: Both acute and convalescent COVID-19 samples were obtained from the United States, Italy and Spain. Sources were T cells, B-cell-depleted T cells, or PBMCs; the material itself was cDNA or gDNA.

In its sample, this clone was seen a few times. CDR3 length: 15 residues. Germline V gene sequence: CDR1 MNHEY, CDR2 SVGEGT. With V trimmed by 2 bases and J by 5 bases, 7 bases remained unmatched. A Seattle source enrolled patients during active infection and followed them longitudinally. Under the authors' procedure: Counts of nucleated cells, estimated from reference gene primer amplification, were obtained. Profiling relied on immunoSEQ multiplex PCR, and the TCRdb table lists in-frame clones only, not all of them. The D gene and trimming were derived from the DNA, and the V and J assignments and clone size from that table. The repertoire holds some 74,000 clones, with approximately 90% as singletons.

The rearrangement uses TRBV6-2 or TRBV6-3 and TRBJ2-3; 7 positions agree with TRBD2. The receptor was derived from a man aged 50 to 59 with COVID-19, enrolled during active disease. Material: peripheral blood. The CDR3 coding sequence is TGTGCCAGCAGTTACGGCGGGAGCCCCGGAGATACGCAGTATTTT. This codes for CASSYGGSPGDTQYF.